A single sample is the source of the 15 T cell receptor beta chains below, sequenced in a study of cytomegalovirus exposure and HLA in healthy donors. The PCR used 60 Vbeta and 13 Jbeta primers. TCRdb's copy holds only in-frame clones and misses some; the assay was immunoSEQ multiplex PCR. The data show tens of thousands of clones, with 80% to 85% seen just once and 1.6% held by the top ten. Sequencing used PBMCs. The receptors shown here come from a man aged 25-45 years in good health and CMV-seronegative.

This chain joins TRBV5-1 and TRBJ2-7; 12 bases agree with TRBD2. V lost 6 bases and J lost 2; bases outside the gene matches: 3. Per the germline V gene, CDR1 is SGHRS and CDR2 is YFSETQ. The CDR3 spans 14 residues. DNA for the CDR3: TGCGCCAGCACCTGGACTAGCGGGACCTACGAGCAGTACTTC. Translated, it gives CASTWTSGTYEQYF.

The rearrangement joins TRBV28 to TRBJ2-5; D perhaps matches TRBD1 (6 bases). This CDR3 has 14 residues. Germline CDR1 and CDR2: MDHEN and SYDVKM. Trimming took off 5 bases at V and 3 bases at J, with 13 bases between the two ends. In nucleotides, the CDR3 is TGTGCCAGCAGTGACCCAGGGGCGGAAGAGACCCAGTACTTC. This encodes CASSDPGAEETQYF.

J is TRBJ2-7 and V is TRBV5-1; unclear D gene. Germline CDR1 is SGHRS and CDR2 is YFSETQ. V lost 2 bases and J lost 2, with 14 bases in between. The CDR3 totals 15 residues. The DNA for the CDR3 is TGCGCCAGCAGCTTCCGGCCTAGTATCCCCTACGAGCAGTACTTC. Translation: CASSFRPSIPYEQYF. The full variable domain, completed using reference TRBV5-1 and TRBJ2-7, is KAGVTQTPRYLIKTRGQQVTLSCSPISGHRSVSWYQQTPGQGLQFLFEYFSETQRNKGNFPGRFSGRQFSNSRSEMNVSTLELGDSALYLCASSFRPSIPYEQYFGPGTRLTVT.

V gene TRBV27 combines with J gene TRBJ1-2; no definite D call. This CDR3 is 15 amino acids long. Germline CDR1 MNHEY, CDR2 SMNVEV (reference sequence). V lost 5 bases and J lost 1, with 14 bases in between. The CDR3 here is CASSGRGNLNYGYTF. In DNA, the CDR3 is TGTGCCAGCAGTGGGCGAGGGAACCTTAACTATGGCTACACCTTC.

The V call is TRBV14, the J call TRBJ2-3; 8 bases match TRBD1. The CDR3 runs 15 residues. Trimming took 8 bases from V and 3 from J; bases not matched to a gene: 10. Looked up from germline, CDR1 is SGHDN and CDR2 is FVKESK. CDR3 DNA sequence: TGTGCCAGCCAAAACGCAGGGGGCGCGACAGATACGCAGTATTTT. Amino acid sequence: CASQNAGGATDTQYF.

This clone was seen just once. J is TRBJ2-3 and V is TRBV10-1; D is perhaps TRBD2 (6 bases). The germline V gene has CDR1 WNHNN and CDR2 SYGVQD (reference sequence). Trimming shortened V by 5 bases and J by 0 bases, and 15 bases separated the two germline ends. The CDR3 extends over 16 amino acids. CDR3 DNA sequence: TGCGCCAGCAGTCTCCACGGGGGACTTAGCACAGATACGCAGTATTTT. As protein: CASSLHGGLSTDTQYF.

This clone was seen more than once but under ten times. This chain joins TRBV15 and TRBJ2-5; 11 bases map to TRBD2. The CDR3 spans 15 residues. Losses at the gene ends were 3 bases for V and 5 bases for J; bases not matched to a gene: 5. In germline, CDR1 is LNHNV, CDR2 YYDKDF (reference sequence). This CDR3 reads CATSSGTSGRETQYF. CDR3 nucleotides: TGTGCCACCAGCAGTGGGACTAGCGGAAGGGAGACCCAGTACTTC.

By share of the sample, this clone is medium-sized. The V call is TRBV7-2, the J call TRBJ1-1; the D gene is possibly TRBD1 (6 bases). V was pared by 3 bases and J by 11 bases, with 13 bases between. The germline V gene encodes CDR1 SGHTA and CDR2 FQGNSA. This CDR3 spans 12 amino acids. Here the CDR3 DNA reads TGTGCCAGCAGCTTCTACGGGACATGGGCTTTCTTT. It specifies CASSFYGTWAFF.

This chain joins TRBV7-2 and TRBJ2-3; 14 positions agree with TRBD2. This CDR3 has 19 residues. Germline loops: CDR1 SGHTA, CDR2 FQGNSA. V dropped 3 bases and J dropped 1; count of bases not matched to a gene: 9. DNA for the CDR3: TGTGCCAGCAGCTTCCCTAGGGGACTAGCGGGAGAGGGCACAGATACGCAGTATTTT. It specifies CASSFPRGLAGEGTDTQYF.

The chain links TRBV4-1 to TRBJ1-5; maybe TRBD1 (5 bases). The CDR3 runs 18 residues. Trimming cost V 0 bases and J 4 bases, with 19 bases left between them. Germline V gene lookup returns CDR1 MGHRA and CDR2 YSYEKL. The CDR3 is CASSQDDAGIRKNQPQHF. CDR3 in DNA: TGCGCCAGCAGCCAAGATGATGCAGGGATAAGAAAAAATCAGCCCCAGCATTTT.

This clone was seen more than once but under ten times. CDR3 region: CASSQDGTSGRSLPYEQYF. The CDR3 DNA is TGTGCCAGCAGCCAAGACGGGACTAGCGGGAGGTCACTTCCCTACGAGCAGTACTTC. This chain joins TRBV4-2 and TRBJ2-7; 15 bases align to TRBD2. Germline CDR1 LGHNA, CDR2 YNFKEQ. The length of the CDR3 is 19 residues. The trim removed 0 bases at V and 2 bases at J, leaving 8 bases unmatched.

V gene TRBV10-3 combines with J gene TRBJ2-3, with no clear D. The CDR3 loop spans 11 amino acids. V was pared by 6 bases and J by 5 bases, with 6 bases between. Germline loops: CDR1 ENHRY, CDR2 SYGVKD. In DNA form, the CDR3 reads TGTGCCATCAGGGCGGAAGATACGCAGTATTTT. This gives the protein CAIRAEDTQYF.

The chain uses TRBV4-1 and TRBJ2-1; the match to TRBD2 covers 14 bases. Looked up from germline, CDR1 is MGHRA and CDR2 is YSYEKL. After removal of 4 bases from V and 9 bases from J, the junction contained 14 bases not matched to a gene. The CDR3 is made up of 18 amino acids. CDR3 DNA sequence: TGCGCCAGCAGCCCCCAGGCACAGACTAGCGGGAGGGGAGGTGAGCAGTTCTTC. Encoded protein: CASSPQAQTSGRGGEQFF.

CDR3 in amino acids: CASSSGTSGNEQFF. Written as DNA, the CDR3 is TGCGCCAGCAGCTCCGGGACTAGCGGCAATGAGCAGTTCTTC. The chain employs TRBV5-1 and TRBJ2-1; 11 nucleotides match TRBD2. V gave up 3 bases and J gave up 6 bases; unmatched junction bases: 2. Germline CDR1 and CDR2: SGHRS and YFSETQ. The CDR3 runs 14 residues.

The rearrangement uses TRBV28 and TRBJ2-1, with 7 bases fitting TRBD1. Germline V lookup: CDR1 MDHEN, CDR2 SYDVKM. The CDR3 runs to 15 residues. V lost 1 base to trimming and J lost 7 bases; unmatched junction nucleotides: 7. Here the CDR3 reads CASSLSATGSNEQFF. The CDR3 nucleotides are TGTGCCAGCAGTTTATCGGCGACAGGGAGTAATGAGCAGTTCTTC.